A single sample gave rise to the 22 T cell receptor beta chains below, sequenced in a study of T cell changes during pregnancy in multiple sclerosis. TCRdb's table, derived via immunoSEQ multiplex PCR, lists solely in-frame clones and lacks some. This table has tens of thousands of clones, approximately 90% appearing once. The sample here was CD8+ T cells from peripheral blood mononuclear cells, taken in the second trimester of pregnancy. Receptors originate from a female donor with multiple sclerosis, enrolled in a pregnancy study.

There are a few counts of this clone. The chain uses TRBV4-3 and TRBJ2-1; 10 nucleotides match TRBD2. V gave up 4 bases and J gave up 4 bases; unmatched junction bases: 4. The CDR3 sequence is 15 residues long. In germline, CDR1 is LGHNA, CDR2 YSLEER. In nucleotides, the CDR3 is TGCGCCAGCAGCCGTGGACTAGCGGAATACAATGAGCAGTTCTTC. It is translated as CASSRGLAEYNEQFF.

This sequence joins TRBV18 and TRBJ2-3; 8 bases are shared with TRBD1. V trimming: 3 bases; J trimming: 2 bases; junction bases outside the gene matches: 13. The germline CDR1 and CDR2 sequences are KGHSH and LQKENI. This CDR3 is 18 amino acids long. CDR3 DNA: TGTGCCAGCTCACCCACATTTTTGGACAGGGAGTCCACAGATACGCAGTATTTT. This encodes CASSPTFLDRESTDTQYF.

The CDR3, as DNA: TGTGCCAGTAGTATAGATATGGGCACCGCCTACGAGCAGTACTTC. Protein: CASSIDMGTAYEQYF. The rearrangement links TRBV19 to TRBJ2-7; D uncertain. Germline V gives CDR1 LNHDA, CDR2 SQIVND (reference sequence). The length of the CDR3 is 15 residues. The V and J ends lost 0 bases and 2 bases respectively, with 11 bases between them. The variable domain in full, with the rest retrieved from reference TRBV19 and TRBJ2-7, is DGGITQSPKYLFRKEGQNVTLSCEQNLNHDAMYWYRQDPGQGLRLIYYSQIVNDFQKGDIAEGYSVSREKKESFPLTVTSAQKNPTAFYLCASSIDMGTAYEQYFGPGTRLTVT.

The chain links TRBV11-2 to TRBJ2-2; D perhaps matches TRBD2 (7 bases). From germline, CDR1 is SGHAT and CDR2 FQNNGV. V was shortened by 8 bases and J by 2 bases, with 18 bases between the two germline ends. The CDR3 is made up of 16 amino acids. The CDR3 loop is CASVTRGGGNTGELFF. The CDR3 DNA follows: TGTGCCAGCGTCACCCGAGGGGGGGGAAACACCGGGGAGCTGTTTTTT.

V is TRBV27 and J is TRBJ2-3; TRBD1 matches at 9 bases. From germline, CDR1 is MNHEY and CDR2 SMNVEV (reference sequence). V lost 5 bases, J lost 2 bases, and 5 bases stayed unmatched. This CDR3 has 15 amino acids. The CDR3 nucleotides read TGTGCCAGCAGTGACGGACAGGGGTACACAGATACGCAGTATTTT. Its protein product is CASSDGQGYTDTQYF.

This rearrangement joins TRBV27 to TRBJ1-3; 8 positions match TRBD1. The germline V gene has CDR1 MNHEY and CDR2 SMNVEV (reference sequence). The V and J ends lost 5 bases and 4 bases, in that order; junction bases with no gene match: 4. This CDR3 has 14 residues. Written as DNA, the CDR3 is TGTGCCAGCAGTCTGGACAGGGCCGGAAACACCATATATTTT. This codes for CASSLDRAGNTIYF.

The J gene is TRBJ2-2, the V gene TRBV6-4; D unresolved. The CDR3 has 15 residues. V was trimmed by 5 bases and J by 4 bases, leaving 14 bases between them. Per germline, CDR1 MRHNA and CDR2 SNTAGT. The CDR3 DNA reads TGTGCCAGCAGTCCTGGTGGGCTGGGCACCGGGGAGCTGTTTTTT. Translation: CASSPGGLGTGELFF.

The DNA for the CDR3 is TGTGCCAGCAGAGGAGGGTCACCTCCTTACGAGCAGTACTTC. It yields the protein CASRGGSPPYEQYF. This chain uses TRBV28 with TRBJ2-7; D is possibly TRBD2 (6 bases). The CDR3 runs 14 residues. V lost 6 bases and J lost 4, with 16 bases in between. In germline, CDR1 is MDHEN, CDR2 SYDVKM.

This clone came up a few times. This chain joins TRBV10-3 and TRBJ1-5; D unclear. The CDR3 runs to 13 residues. Germline-derived CDR1 and CDR2 are ENHRY and SYGVKD. V was clipped by 10 bases and J by 7 bases, with 17 bases between them. The CDR3, as DNA: TGTGCCACCCAGTCCCCGGGTAACCAGCCCCAGCATTTT. Translation gives CATQSPGNQPQHF.

V is TRBV29-1 and J is TRBJ2-1; the match to TRBD2 covers 9 bases. The CDR3 sequence is 14 residues long. CDR1 and CDR2 (germline): SQVTM, ANQGSEA. V dropped 6 bases and J dropped 8; count of bases not matched to a gene: 11. In DNA, the CDR3 is TGCAGCGTCCCCATAGGGACTAGCAACGATGAGCAGTTCTTC. As protein: CSVPIGTSNDEQFF.

The CDR3: CASSPGQPYEQYF. CDR3 sequence (DNA): TGTGCCAGTAGCCCGGGACAGCCCTACGAGCAGTACTTC. The rearrangement links TRBV19 to TRBJ2-7, with TRBD1 matching over 7 bases. V was pared by 6 bases and J by 2 bases, with 4 bases of the junction left unmatched. This CDR3 contains 13 residues. Per germline, CDR1 LNHDA and CDR2 SQIVND (reference sequence).

V is TRBV7-2 and J is TRBJ2-3; 11 bases line up with TRBD2. Germline V gene lookup returns CDR1 SGHTA and CDR2 FQGNSA. CDR3 length: 16 residues. Trimming removed 2 bases from V and 1 base from J; junction bases left unmatched: 2. CDR3 bases: TGTGCCAGCAGCTTATATAGCGGGAGGGGCACAGATACGCAGTATTTT. Its protein is CASSLYSGRGTDTQYF.

This rearrangement joins TRBV4-2 to TRBJ1-1; 10 nucleotides match TRBD1. Germline CDR1 reads LGHNA; CDR2 reads YNFKEQ. CDR3 size: 17 residues. After removal of 0 bases from V and 1 base from J, the junction contained 5 bases not matched to a gene. The CDR3 is CASSQDWDRGGNTEAFF. The CDR3 bases are TGTGCCAGCAGCCAAGATTGGGACAGGGGTGGGAACACTGAAGCTTTCTTT.

This chain uses TRBV19 with TRBJ2-7; 7 bases line up with TRBD1. This CDR3 spans 15 amino acids. Germline V lookup: CDR1 LNHDA, CDR2 SQIVND (reference sequence). The J segment lost 4 bases and the V segment lost 6 bases, leaving 12 bases of the junction unmatched. The DNA of the CDR3 is TGTGCCAGTAGCGCCCGAGACAGGGTCGGGTACGAGCAGTACTTC. It translates to CASSARDRVGYEQYF.

The gene calls are TRBV6-1 and TRBJ2-3; 7 bases are a match to TRBD1. The CDR3 is 14 amino acids. With 6 bases clipped from V and 5 bases from J, the junction kept 8 bases outside the gene matches. From germline, CDR1 is MNHNS and CDR2 SASEGT. In DNA, the CDR3 is TGTGCCAGCAGCGTCAGACAGGGCGTAGATACGCAGTATTTT. Translation gives CASSVRQGVDTQYF.

This clone came up a few times. This sequence joins TRBV11-3 and TRBJ2-7, with D tentatively TRBD2 (5 bases). V was pared by 6 bases and J by 0 bases, with 15 bases between. The CDR3 extends over 15 amino acids. CDR1 is SGHNT and CDR2 is YENEEA in the germline V gene. CDR3 residues: CASSRIHGGSYEQYF. The DNA for the CDR3 is TGTGCCAGCAGTCGTATCCATGGAGGCTCCTACGAGCAGTACTTC.

DNA for the CDR3: TGTGCCAGCAGCGTAGAGGGAGGGGACTACCCTTTCTATGGCTACACCTTC. This encodes CASSVEGGDYPFYGYTF. The J gene is TRBJ1-2, the V gene TRBV9, with a weak D call TRBD1 (5 bases). This CDR3 is built from 17 residues. CDR1 is SGDLS and CDR2 is YYNGEE in the germline V gene. Trimming left V 0 bases short and J 4 bases short, with 19 bases between. Combining the CDR3 with reference TRBV9 and TRBJ1-2 gives the whole variable domain DSGVTQTPKHLITATGQRVTLRCSPRSGDLSVYWYQQSLDQGLQFLIQYYNGEERAKGNILERFSAQQFPDLHSELNLSSLELGDSALYFCASSVEGGDYPFYGYTFGSGTRLTVV.

The rearrangement joins TRBV6-5 to TRBJ1-5; no reliable D call. Germline CDR1 reads MNHEY; CDR2 reads SVGAGI. This CDR3 comprises 12 residues. V lost 2 bases, J lost 5 bases, and 4 bases lay in between. The chain's CDR3 is CASSYLDQPQHF. CDR3 bases: TGTGCCAGCAGTTACCTCGATCAGCCCCAGCATTTT.

This sequence joins TRBV5-4 and TRBJ2-6; D not resolved. This CDR3 is 18 amino acids long. CDR1 is SGHNT and CDR2 is YYREEE in the germline V gene (reference sequence). Trimming pared 0 bases from V and 0 bases from J, leaving 13 bases between. The CDR3 DNA is TGTGCCAGCAGCTTGGAAGAGGTGCGCCACTCTGGGGCCAACGTCCTGACTTTC. As protein: CASSLEEVRHSGANVLTF.

This chain joins TRBV4-3 and TRBJ2-1; 10 nucleotides align to TRBD1. The CDR3 length is 16 residues. V was pared by 4 bases and J by 8 bases, with 11 bases of the junction left unmatched. Germline V lookup: CDR1 LGHNA, CDR2 YSLEER. The DNA of the CDR3 is TGCGCCAGCAGCCCGGACAGGGGGTTGTTATTCGATGAGCAGTTCTTC. Encoded protein: CASSPDRGLLFDEQFF.

CDR3 residues: CAISEELPGGSYNEQFF. CDR3 coding DNA: TGTGCCATCAGTGAGGAACTTCCGGGGGGGTCCTACAATGAGCAGTTCTTC. The chain couples TRBV10-3 to TRBJ2-1; the match to TRBD2 covers 8 bases. The germline V gene has CDR1 ENHRY and CDR2 SYGVKD. This CDR3 contains 17 residues. After removal of 2 bases from V and 1 base from J, the junction contained 7 bases not matched to a gene.

The rearrangement uses TRBV6-5 and TRBJ2-6, with unresolved D. Trimming took off 2 bases at V and 0 bases at J, with 8 bases between the two ends. Germline CDR1 reads MNHEY; CDR2 reads SVGAGI. The CDR3 spans 16 residues. CDR3 coding DNA: TGTGCCAGCAGTTACGCACCGGGCTCTGGGGCCAACGTCCTGACTTTC. This gives the protein CASSYAPGSGANVLTF.